This T cell receptor (beta chain) was sequenced for a study of control samples from healthy donors and cancer patients. This clone was counted between two and nine times. V lost 5 bases, J lost 7 bases, and 17 bases lay in between. The CDR3 contains 15 residues. Germline V CDR1 and CDR2: KGHDR, SFDVKD. Generated by immunoSEQ multiplex PCR, the TCRdb table keeps only in-frame clones and is missing some. The sample contains over 200,000 clones, roughly 82% of which appear only once. V usage is TRBV24-1 and J usage is TRBJ2-1, with TRBD1 as a possible D gene (6 bases). The receptor was isolated from a woman in her sixties or seventies with lung cancer. Material: PBMCs. Here the CDR3 DNA reads TGTGCCACCAGTGCTAAGGGCAGGGGAATAAATGAGCAGTTCTTC. It encodes CATSAKGRGINEQFF.